This T cell receptor (beta chain) was obtained from a study of T cell repertoires in ileal Crohn's disease. Time point denoted: neoterminal ileum biopsy at postoperative endoscopy, about 6 months after surgery. Sequenced by immunoSEQ multiplex PCR; TCRdb stores in-frame clones only, minus some. Of approximately 7,400 clones listed, 70% to 75% are singletons. This clone has a handful of counts. Its antigen is as yet unknown. Germline assignment: CDR1 DFQATT and CDR2 SNEGSKA (reference sequence). The CDR3 is 11 residues long. V was shortened by 6 bases and J by 5 bases, with 10 bases between the two germline ends. Regarding the study as a whole: Sorted CD8 T cells held more high-frequency clones than CD4.

Sequenced sample: ileal tissue. The rearrangement uses TRBV20-1 and TRBJ2-5, with no clear D. The source is an adult with Crohn's disease. The CDR3 loop is CSASKRETQYF. The DNA for the CDR3 is TGCAGTGCCTCTAAACGGGAGACCCAGTACTTC.